This T cell receptor (beta chain) is from a study of cytomegalovirus exposure and HLA in healthy donors. Study-level background: Ancestry clustering placed roughly 86% of about 400 genotyped donors in the Caucasian-associated cluster.

As to this clone: The junction shows a germline mismatch at one end, possibly a read error.

PCR involved 60 Vbeta and 13 Jbeta primers. Produced via immunoSEQ multiplex PCR; TCRdb's table is partial and in-frame only. The top ten hold 3% to 4.5% of the sample, which has roughly 120,000 clones, approximately 78% seen once. From germline, CDR1 is SEHNR and CDR2 FQNEAQ (reference sequence). CDR3 length: 12 residues. V usage is TRBV7-9 and J usage is TRBJ2-1; D uncertain. Specimen: PBMCs. This TCR was sampled from a man aged 40-50 years in good health and CMV-seronegative. The CDR3: CSSSPGPIEQFF. The CDR3 DNA reads as TGTTCCAGCAGCCCTGGGCCTATTGAGCAGTTCTTC. Full variable domain (rest looked up from reference TRBV7-9 and TRBJ2-1): DTGVSQNPRHKITKRGQNVTFRCDPISEHNRLYWYRQTLGQGPEFLTYFQNEAQLEKSRLLSDRFSAERPKGSFSTLEIQRTEQGDSAMYLCSSSPGPIEQFFGPGTRLTVL.